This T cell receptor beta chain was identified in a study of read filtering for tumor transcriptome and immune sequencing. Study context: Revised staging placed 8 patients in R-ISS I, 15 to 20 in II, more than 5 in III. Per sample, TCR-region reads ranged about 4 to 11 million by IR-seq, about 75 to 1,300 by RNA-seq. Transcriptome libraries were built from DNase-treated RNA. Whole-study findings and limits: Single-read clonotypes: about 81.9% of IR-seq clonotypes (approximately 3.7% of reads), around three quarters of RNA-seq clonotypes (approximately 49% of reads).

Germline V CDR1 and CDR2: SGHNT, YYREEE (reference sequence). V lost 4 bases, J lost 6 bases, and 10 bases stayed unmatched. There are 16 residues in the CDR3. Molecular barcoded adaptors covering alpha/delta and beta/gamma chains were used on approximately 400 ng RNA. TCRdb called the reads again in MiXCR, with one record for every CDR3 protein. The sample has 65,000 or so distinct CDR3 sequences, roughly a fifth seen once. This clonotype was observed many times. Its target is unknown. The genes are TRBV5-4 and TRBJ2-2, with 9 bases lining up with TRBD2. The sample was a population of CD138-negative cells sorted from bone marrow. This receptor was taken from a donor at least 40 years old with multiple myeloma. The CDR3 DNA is TGTGCCAGCAGCCCGGGGGGGACTAGCTGGGCCGGGGAGCTGTTTTTT. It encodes CASSPGGTSWAGELFF.